This T cell receptor (beta chain) came from a study of T cell repertoires in cytomegalovirus infection. At the level of the study: Through public TCR beta signatures, both CMV infection and matching HLA type were indicated. Points from the study as a whole: The cumulative frequency of public TCR beta families distinguished individuals who carried CMV together with the relevant HLA. Clonotypes of TCR beta that were HLA-C-restricted and CMV-specific dominated the ex vivo response.

Notes on this clonotype: Its specificity is unknown.

TCRdb ran MiXCR on the reads and lists one entry per CDR3 protein. The sample contains approximately 310,000 distinct CDR3 sequences, 25% of which appear only once. This CDR3 has 15 residues. CDR1 is SGDLS and CDR2 is YYNGEE in the germline V gene. V lost 1 base to trimming and J lost 6 bases; unmatched junction nucleotides: 7. This receptor was obtained from a human donor in good health (CMV status not recorded). Some clones in this sample may be carry-over from other donors' samples. The sample here was cultured PBMCs, taken from culture after CMV antigen stimulation. The chain uses TRBV9 and TRBJ2-1; 7 bases match TRBD2. CDR3 region: CASSVLTSPTNEQFF. DNA for the CDR3: TGTGCCAGCAGCGTATTGACTAGCCCAACCAATGAGCAGTTCTTC.